What follows describes a single TCR beta chain. This record belongs to a study of shared clonotypes between healthy human individuals. Only in-frame clones appear in the TCRdb table, and some are missing; sequencing was by immunoSEQ multiplex PCR. Among about 610,000 clones listed, around 97% were seen once. Investigators divided CD4+ cells into CD45RA+ naive and CD45RA-negative memory subsets. This CDR3 has 14 residues. In germline, CDR1 is SGHTS, CDR2 YDEGEE. The J segment lost 4 bases and the V segment lost 3 bases, leaving 4 bases of the junction unmatched. The chain has TRBV5-8 and TRBJ1-3, with 7 bases identical to TRBD1. This TCR was sampled from a woman in her twenties or thirties in good health. The sequencing input was naive CD4+ T cells sorted from blood. Noted subset: CD45RA+ positively selected. The DNA of the CDR3 is TGTGCCAGCAGCTCCGGGACAGTCGGAAACACCATATATTTT. Translated, it gives CASSSGTVGNTIYF.